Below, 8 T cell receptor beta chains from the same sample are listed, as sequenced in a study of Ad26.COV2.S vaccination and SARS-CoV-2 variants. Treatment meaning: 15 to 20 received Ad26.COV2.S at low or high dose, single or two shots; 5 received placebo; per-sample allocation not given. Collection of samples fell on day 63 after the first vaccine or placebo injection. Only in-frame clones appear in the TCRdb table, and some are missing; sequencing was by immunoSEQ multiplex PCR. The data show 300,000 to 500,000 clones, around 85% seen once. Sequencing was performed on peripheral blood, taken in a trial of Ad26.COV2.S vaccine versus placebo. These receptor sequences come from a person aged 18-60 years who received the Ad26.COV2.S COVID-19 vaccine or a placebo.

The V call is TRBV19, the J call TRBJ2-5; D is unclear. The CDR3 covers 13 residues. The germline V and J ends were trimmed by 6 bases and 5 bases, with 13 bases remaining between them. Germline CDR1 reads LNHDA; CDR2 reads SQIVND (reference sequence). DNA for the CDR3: TGTGCCAGTAGCCTAAAGGGCTTGGAGACCCAGTACTTC. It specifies CASSLKGLETQYF. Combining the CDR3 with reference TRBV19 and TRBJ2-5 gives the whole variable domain DGGITQSPKYLFRKEGQNVTLSCEQNLNHDAMYWYRQDPGQGLRLIYYSQIVNDFQKGDIAEGYSVSREKKESFPLTVTSAQKNPTAFYLCASSLKGLETQYFGPGTRLLVL.

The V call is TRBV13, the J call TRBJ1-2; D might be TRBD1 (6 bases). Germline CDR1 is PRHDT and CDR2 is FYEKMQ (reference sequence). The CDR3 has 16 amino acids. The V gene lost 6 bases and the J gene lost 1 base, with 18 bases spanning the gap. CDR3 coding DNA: TGTGCCAGCAGTGGGGGCCTCCGGGACATTAACTATGGCTACACCTTC. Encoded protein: CASSGGLRDINYGYTF.

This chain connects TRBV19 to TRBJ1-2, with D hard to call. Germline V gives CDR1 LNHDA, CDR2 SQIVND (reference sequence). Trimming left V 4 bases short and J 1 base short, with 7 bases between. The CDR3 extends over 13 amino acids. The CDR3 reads CASSRDNNYGYTF. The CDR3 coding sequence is TGTGCCAGTAGTAGAGACAATAACTATGGCTACACCTTC.

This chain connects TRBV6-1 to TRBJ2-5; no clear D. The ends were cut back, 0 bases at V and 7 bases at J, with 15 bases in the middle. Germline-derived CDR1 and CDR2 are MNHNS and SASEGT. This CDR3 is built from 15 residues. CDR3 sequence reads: CASSEAGTVDGTQYF. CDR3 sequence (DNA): TGTGCCAGCAGTGAAGCTGGTACGGTGGATGGGACCCAGTACTTC.

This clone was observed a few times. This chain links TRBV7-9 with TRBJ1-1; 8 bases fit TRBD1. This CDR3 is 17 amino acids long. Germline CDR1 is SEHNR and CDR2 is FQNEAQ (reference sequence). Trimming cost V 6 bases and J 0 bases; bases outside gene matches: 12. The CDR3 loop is CASRQDPGQELNTEAFF. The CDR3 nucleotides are TGTGCCAGCAGACAAGACCCGGGACAGGAACTGAACACTGAAGCTTTCTTT.

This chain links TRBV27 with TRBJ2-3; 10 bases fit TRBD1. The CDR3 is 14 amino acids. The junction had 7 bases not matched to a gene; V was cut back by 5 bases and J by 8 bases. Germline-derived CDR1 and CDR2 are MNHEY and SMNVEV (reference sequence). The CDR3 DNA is TGTGCCAGCAGTACCGGGACAGGGGAGAGTACGCAGTATTTT. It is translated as CASSTGTGESTQYF.

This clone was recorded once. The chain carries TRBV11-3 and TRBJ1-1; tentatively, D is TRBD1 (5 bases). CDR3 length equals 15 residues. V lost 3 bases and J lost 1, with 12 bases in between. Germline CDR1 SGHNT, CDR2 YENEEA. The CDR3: CASSFSGQANTEAFF. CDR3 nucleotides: TGTGCCAGCAGCTTTTCAGGGCAAGCGAACACTGAAGCTTTCTTT.

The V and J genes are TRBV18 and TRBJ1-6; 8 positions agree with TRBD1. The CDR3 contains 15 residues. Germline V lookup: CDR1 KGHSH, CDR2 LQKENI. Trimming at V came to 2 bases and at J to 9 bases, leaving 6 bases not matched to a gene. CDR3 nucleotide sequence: TGTGCCAGCTCACCAGGAGACAGGGGATTTTCACCCCTCCACTTT. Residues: CASSPGDRGFSPLHF.